Listed here is a single TCR beta chain. Its antigen is not known. One end of the junction does not line up with germline, which may come from a read error. This sample includes further DNA sequences coding for the same CDR3. The record originates from a study of graft-versus-host responses after intestinal transplantation. Method: immunoSEQ multiplex PCR; TCRdb's copy keeps in-frame clones and lacks some. The repertoire has about 36,000 clones, roughly 95% of them found once; the top ten carry about 0.2%. This CDR3 is built from 14 residues. CDR1 and CDR2 (germline): SGHTA, FQGNSA. This chain joins TRBV7-2 and TRBJ2-7, with D maybe TRBD1 (6 bases). Specimen: unstimulated CD4+ T cells sorted from spleen or lymph node cells, collected before transplant. This clonotype was obtained from a human donor who was the organ donor for an intestinal transplant. The CDR3 DNA is TGCGCCAGCAGCTACAGGGTTTCAGGCTACGAGCAGTACTTC. Translating gives CASSYRVSGYEQYF. The variable domain in full, with the rest retrieved from reference TRBV7-2 and TRBJ2-7, is GAGVSQSPSNKVTEKGKDVELRCDPISGHTALYWYRQSLGQGLEFLIYFQGNSAPDKSGLPSDRFSAERTGGSVSTLTIQRTQQEDSAVYLCASSYRVSGYEQYFGPGTRLTVT.